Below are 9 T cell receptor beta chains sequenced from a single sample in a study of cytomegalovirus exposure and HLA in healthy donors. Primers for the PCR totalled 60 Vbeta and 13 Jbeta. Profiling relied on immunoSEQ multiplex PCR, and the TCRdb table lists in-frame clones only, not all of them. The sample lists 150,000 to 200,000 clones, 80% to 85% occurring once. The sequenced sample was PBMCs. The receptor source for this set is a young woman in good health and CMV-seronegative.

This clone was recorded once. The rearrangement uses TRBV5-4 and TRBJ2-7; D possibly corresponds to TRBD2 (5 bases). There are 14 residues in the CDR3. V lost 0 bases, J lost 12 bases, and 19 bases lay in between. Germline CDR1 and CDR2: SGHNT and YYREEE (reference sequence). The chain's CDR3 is CASSLAGDLSGLYF. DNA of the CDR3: TGTGCCAGCAGCTTGGCCGGAGACCTTTCGGGATTGTACTTC.

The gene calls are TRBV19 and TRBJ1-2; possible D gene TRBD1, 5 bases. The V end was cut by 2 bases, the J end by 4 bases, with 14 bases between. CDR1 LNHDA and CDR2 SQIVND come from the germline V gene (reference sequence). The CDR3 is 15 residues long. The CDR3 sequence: CASSITGEGGYGYTF. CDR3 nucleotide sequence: TGTGCCAGTAGTATAACGGGGGAAGGTGGCTATGGCTACACCTTC. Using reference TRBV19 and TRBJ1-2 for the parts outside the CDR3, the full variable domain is DGGITQSPKYLFRKEGQNVTLSCEQNLNHDAMYWYRQDPGQGLRLIYYSQIVNDFQKGDIAEGYSVSREKKESFPLTVTSAQKNPTAFYLCASSITGEGGYGYTFGSGTRLTVV.

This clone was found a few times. The CDR3 sequence is CASSTTGTGGAEQYF. DNA for the CDR3: TGTGCCAGCAGCACGACCGGGACAGGGGGCGCCGAGCAGTACTTC. The chain couples TRBV11-2 to TRBJ2-7, with 12 positions matching TRBD1. CDR1 is SGHAT and CDR2 is FQNNGV in the germline V gene. CDR3 size: 15 residues. The V and J ends lost 5 bases and 6 bases, in that order; junction bases with no gene match: 8. Combining the CDR3 with reference TRBV11-2 and TRBJ2-7 gives the whole variable domain EAGVAQSPRYKIIEKRQSVAFWCNPISGHATLYWYQQILGQGPKLLIQFQNNGVVDDSQLPKDRFSAERLKGVDSTLKIQPAKLEDSAVYLCASSTTGTGGAEQYFGPGTRLTVT.

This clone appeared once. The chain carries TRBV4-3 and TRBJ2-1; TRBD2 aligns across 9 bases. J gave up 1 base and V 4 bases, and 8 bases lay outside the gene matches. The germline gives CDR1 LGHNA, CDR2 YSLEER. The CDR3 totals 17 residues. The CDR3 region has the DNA TGCGCCAGCAGCCCTTCGGGACTAGCATCGTCCTACAATGAGCAGTTCTTC. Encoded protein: CASSPSGLASSYNEQFF.

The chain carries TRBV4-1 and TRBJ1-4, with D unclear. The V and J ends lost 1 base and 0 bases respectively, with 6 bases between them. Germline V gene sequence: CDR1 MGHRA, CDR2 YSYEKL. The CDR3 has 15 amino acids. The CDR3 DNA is TGCGCCAGCAGCCAAGTCCCCGCAACTAATGAAAAACTGTTTTTT. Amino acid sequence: CASSQVPATNEKLFF.

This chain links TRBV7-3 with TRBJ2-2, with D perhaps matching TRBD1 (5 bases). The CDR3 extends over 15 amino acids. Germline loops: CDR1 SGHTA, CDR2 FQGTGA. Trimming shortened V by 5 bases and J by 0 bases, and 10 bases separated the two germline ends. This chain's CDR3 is CASSQGISNTGELFF. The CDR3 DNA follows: TGTGCCAGCAGCCAGGGTATTTCGAACACCGGGGAGCTGTTTTTT.

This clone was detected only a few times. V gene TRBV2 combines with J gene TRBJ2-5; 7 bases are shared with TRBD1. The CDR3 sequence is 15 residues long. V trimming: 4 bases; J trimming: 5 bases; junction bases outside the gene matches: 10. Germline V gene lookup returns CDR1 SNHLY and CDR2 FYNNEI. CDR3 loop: CASSVDRALGETQYF. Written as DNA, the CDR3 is TGTGCCAGCAGTGTTGACAGGGCCCTCGGGGAGACCCAGTACTTC. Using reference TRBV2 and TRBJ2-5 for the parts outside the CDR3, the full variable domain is EPEVTQTPSHQVTQMGQEVILRCVPISNHLYFYWYRQILGQKVEFLVSFYNNEISEKSEIFDDQFSVERPDGSNFTLKIRSTKLEDSAMYFCASSVDRALGETQYFGPGTRLLVL.

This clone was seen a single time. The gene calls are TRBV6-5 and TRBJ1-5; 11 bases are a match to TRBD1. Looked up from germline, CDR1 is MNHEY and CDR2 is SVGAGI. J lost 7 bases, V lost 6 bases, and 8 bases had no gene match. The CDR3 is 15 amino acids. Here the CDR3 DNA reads TGTGCCAGCAGCCGGACAGGGGGCATGAGACAGCCCCAGCATTTT. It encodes CASSRTGGMRQPQHF.

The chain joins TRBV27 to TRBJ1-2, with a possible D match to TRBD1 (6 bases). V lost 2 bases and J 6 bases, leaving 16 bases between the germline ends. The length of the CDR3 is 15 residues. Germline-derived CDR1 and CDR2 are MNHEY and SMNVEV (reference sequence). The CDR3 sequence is CASSLGGGGANGYTF. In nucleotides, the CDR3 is TGTGCCAGCAGTTTAGGGGGAGGGGGTGCGAATGGCTACACCTTC.